The source of this T cell receptor beta chain is a study of T cells in Graves' hyperthyroidism and ophthalmopathy. Findings of the study overall: Median prediction lead before ophthalmopathy onset was 5 to 7.5 months with the model. Researchers found most expanded thyroid clonotypes above 0.001 in blood as well.

Amplification yielded TCR beta CDR3 regions, with RNA transcripts as the source. Primed by the HTBI set, a first-round RT-PCR was run on the TCR CDR3. One entry per CDR3 protein, called by TCRdb with MiXCR from the multiplex PCR reads. Of fewer than 250,000 distinct CDR3 sequences in the sample, more than 15% were seen once. Germline lookup yields CDR1 SQVTM and CDR2 ANQGSEA. V gave up 4 bases and J gave up 3 bases; unmatched junction bases: 11. This CDR3 is 15 amino acids long. Notes on this clonotype: Its target is unknown.

The sequence was obtained from a man aged 50-59 years with Graves' hyperthyroidism. Sequenced material: blood. The chain uses TRBV29-1 and TRBJ2-7; TRBD1 matches at 8 bases. The chain's CDR3 is CSVGSRGRFLYEQYF. The CDR3 coding sequence is TGCAGCGTTGGATCCAGGGGGCGATTTCTCTACGAGCAGTACTTC.